This T cell receptor beta chain was sequenced during a study of blood T cell repertoires in COVID-19. There are 14 residues in the CDR3. Trimming took 0 bases from V and 4 from J, leaving 10 bases between them. Germline V gene data show CDR1 as SGHRS and CDR2 as YFSETQ. Two negative PCRs, clearance, or symptom resolution characterized the recovered Cohort 3 donors. The method was immunoSEQ multiplex PCR; TCRdb's version includes in-frame clones alone and lacks a portion of them. The repertoire holds over 300,000 clones, with approximately 84% as singletons. This receptor was obtained from a woman between 18 and 30 years old who had recovered from COVID-19. Sequenced material: PBMCs or T cells enriched from blood (not recorded which). V is TRBV5-1 and J is TRBJ1-2, with no clear D. Here the CDR3 DNA reads TGCGCCAGCAGCTTGGGACGGGTGGGCTATGGCTACACCTTC. Protein sequence: CASSLGRVGYGYTF. The complete variable domain, with remaining parts taken from reference TRBV5-1 and TRBJ1-2, reads KAGVTQTPRYLIKTRGQQVTLSCSPISGHRSVSWYQQTPGQGLQFLFEYFSETQRNKGNFPGRFSGRQFSNSRSEMNVSTLELGDSALYLCASSLGRVGYGYTFGSGTRLTVV.